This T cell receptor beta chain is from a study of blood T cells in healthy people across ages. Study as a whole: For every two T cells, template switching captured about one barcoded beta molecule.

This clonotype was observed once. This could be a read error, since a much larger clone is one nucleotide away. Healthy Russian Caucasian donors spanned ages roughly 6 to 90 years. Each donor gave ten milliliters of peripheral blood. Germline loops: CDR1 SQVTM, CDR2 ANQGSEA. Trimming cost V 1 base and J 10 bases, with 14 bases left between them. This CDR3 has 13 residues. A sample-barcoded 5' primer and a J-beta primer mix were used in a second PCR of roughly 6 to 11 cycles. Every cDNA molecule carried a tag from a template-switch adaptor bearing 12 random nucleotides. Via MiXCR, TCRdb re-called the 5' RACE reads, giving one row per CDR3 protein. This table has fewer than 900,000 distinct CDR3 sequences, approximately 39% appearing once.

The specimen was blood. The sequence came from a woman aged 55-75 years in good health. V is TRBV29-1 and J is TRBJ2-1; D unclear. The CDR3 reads CSVEGRAGYEQFF. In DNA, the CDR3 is TGCAGCGTTGAAGGTAGGGCAGGCTACGAGCAGTTCTTC.